This TCR beta chain is from a study of blood T cell repertoires in COVID-19. In the study's own analysis: Nucleated cell counts were estimated from reference gene primer amplification. Repertoires were generated with immunoSEQ multiplex PCR, while TCRdb's copy carries only in-frame clones and drops some. V, J and clone size reflect that table, while D and trimming were determined from the DNA. The sample records 150,000 to 200,000 clones, 86% being singletons. In Seattle, patients joined the study during active infection and were tracked longitudinally. The material sequenced was peripheral blood. This sequence originates from a woman aged 60-75 years with COVID-19, enrolled during active disease.

In DNA, the CDR3 is TGTGCCAGCAGTCCAGGACAGGGGTATGGAAACACCATATATTTT. Its protein product is CASSPGQGYGNTIYF. This chain connects TRBV28 to TRBJ1-3, with 9 bases matching TRBD1. Germline lookup yields CDR1 MDHEN and CDR2 SYDVKM. V shed 5 bases, J shed 3 bases, and the junction held 5 bases outside the gene matches. This CDR3 has 15 amino acids.